The clone carrying this T cell receptor (beta chain) was detected only once. Using immunoSEQ multiplex PCR, the repertoire was profiled, and TCRdb retains in-frame clones only, with some absent. Of 150,000 to 200,000 clones listed, 89% were seen once; the top ten hold more than 0.75%. This CDR3 spans 16 amino acids. CDR1 is MNHEY, CDR2 SMNVEV, per germline (reference sequence). With 5 bases removed from V and 0 bases from J, the gap between germline ends came to 14 bases. The data belong to a study of blood T cell repertoires in COVID-19. Enrollees, about 18 to 89 years old, lived in about two dozen US areas. Cohorts were assigned according to the clinical history that participants reported. In Cohort 3, a recovered donor had either two negative PCRs, clearance, or symptom resolution.

This receptor was taken from a woman aged 18-30 years who had recovered from COVID-19. The material sequenced was PBMCs or T cells enriched from blood (not recorded which). The chain joins TRBV27 to TRBJ2-1, with D unresolved. The CDR3 nucleotides read TGTGCCAGCAGTGGTTATGTTGGCAGCTCCTACAATGAGCAGTTCTTC. It encodes CASSGYVGSSYNEQFF.